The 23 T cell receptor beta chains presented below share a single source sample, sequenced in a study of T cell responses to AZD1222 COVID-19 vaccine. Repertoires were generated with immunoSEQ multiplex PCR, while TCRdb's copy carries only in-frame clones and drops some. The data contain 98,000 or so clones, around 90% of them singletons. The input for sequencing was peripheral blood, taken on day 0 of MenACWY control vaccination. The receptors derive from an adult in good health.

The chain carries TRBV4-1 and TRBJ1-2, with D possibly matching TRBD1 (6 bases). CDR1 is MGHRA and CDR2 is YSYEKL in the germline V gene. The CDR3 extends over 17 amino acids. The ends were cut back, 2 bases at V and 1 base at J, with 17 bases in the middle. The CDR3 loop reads CASSQSLGQPFNYGYTF. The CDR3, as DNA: TGCGCCAGCAGCCAATCTCTTGGACAGCCCTTTAACTATGGCTACACCTTC.

The CDR3 loop is CASSGRYNQPQHF. In DNA, the CDR3 is TGTGCCAGTAGCGGCAGGTACAATCAGCCCCAGCATTTT. This chain connects TRBV6-5 to TRBJ1-5; D uncertain. The CDR3 extends over 13 amino acids. Deletions cut 9 bases from V and 3 bases from J, with 12 bases between. Germline assignment: CDR1 MNHEY and CDR2 SVGAGI.

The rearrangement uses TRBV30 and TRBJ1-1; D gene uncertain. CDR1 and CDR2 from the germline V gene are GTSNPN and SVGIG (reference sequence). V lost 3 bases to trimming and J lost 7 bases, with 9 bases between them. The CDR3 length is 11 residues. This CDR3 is CAWRGDGEAFF. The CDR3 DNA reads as TGTGCCTGGAGGGGAGACGGTGAAGCTTTCTTT.

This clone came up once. The CDR3 here is CASSTNYGYTF. The CDR3 coding sequence is TGTGCCAGCAGCACAAACTATGGCTACACCTTC. This chain uses TRBV21-1 with TRBJ1-2; the table's D call of TRBD1 was not tested on the DNA. TRBV21-1 counts as a pseudogene. This CDR3 has 11 residues.

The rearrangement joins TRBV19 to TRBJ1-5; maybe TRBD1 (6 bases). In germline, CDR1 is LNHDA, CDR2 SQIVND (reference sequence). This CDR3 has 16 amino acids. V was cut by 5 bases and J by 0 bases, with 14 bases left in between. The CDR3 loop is CASSFVQGYSNQPQHF. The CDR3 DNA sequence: TGTGCCAGTAGTTTTGTACAGGGATATAGCAATCAGCCCCAGCATTTT.

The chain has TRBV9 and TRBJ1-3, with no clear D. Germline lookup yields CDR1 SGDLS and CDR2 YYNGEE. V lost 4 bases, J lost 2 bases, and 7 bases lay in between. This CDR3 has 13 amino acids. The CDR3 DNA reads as TGTGCCAGCAGCCCGGCCCCTGGAAACACCATATATTTT. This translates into CASSPAPGNTIYF.

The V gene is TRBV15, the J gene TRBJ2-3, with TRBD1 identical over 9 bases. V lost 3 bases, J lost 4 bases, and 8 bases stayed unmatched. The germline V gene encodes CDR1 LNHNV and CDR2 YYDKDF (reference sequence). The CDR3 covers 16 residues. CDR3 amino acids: CATSRGQGGTPDTQYF. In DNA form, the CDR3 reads TGTGCCACCAGCAGGGGACAGGGTGGTACCCCAGATACGCAGTATTTT.

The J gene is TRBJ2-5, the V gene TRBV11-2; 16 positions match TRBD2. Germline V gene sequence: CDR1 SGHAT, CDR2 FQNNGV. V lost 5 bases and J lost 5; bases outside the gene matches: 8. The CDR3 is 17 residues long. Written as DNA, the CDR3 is TGTGCCAGCAGCCTGGGACTAGCGGGGGGGCGTGGGGAGACCCAGTACTTC. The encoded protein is CASSLGLAGGRGETQYF.

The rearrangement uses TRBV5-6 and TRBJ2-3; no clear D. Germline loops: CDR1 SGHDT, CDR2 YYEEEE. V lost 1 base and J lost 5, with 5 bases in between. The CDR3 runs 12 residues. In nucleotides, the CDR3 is TGTGCCAGCAGCTTGAATAAAGATACGCAGTATTTT. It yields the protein CASSLNKDTQYF.

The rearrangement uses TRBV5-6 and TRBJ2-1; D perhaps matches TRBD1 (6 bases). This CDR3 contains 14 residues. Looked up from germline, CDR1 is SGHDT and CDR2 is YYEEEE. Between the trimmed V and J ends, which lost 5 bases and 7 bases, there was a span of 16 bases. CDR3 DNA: TGTGCCAGCAGGGAGGCAGGGGCTTGGAATGAGCAGTTCTTC. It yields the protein CASREAGAWNEQFF.

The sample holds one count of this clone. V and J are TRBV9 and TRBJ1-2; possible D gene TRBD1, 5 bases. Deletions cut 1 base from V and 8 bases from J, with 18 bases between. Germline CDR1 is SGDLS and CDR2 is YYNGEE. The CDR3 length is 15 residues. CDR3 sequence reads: CASSVMTGTPLGYTF. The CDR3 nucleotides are TGTGCCAGCAGCGTAATGACCGGGACGCCACTCGGCTACACCTTC.

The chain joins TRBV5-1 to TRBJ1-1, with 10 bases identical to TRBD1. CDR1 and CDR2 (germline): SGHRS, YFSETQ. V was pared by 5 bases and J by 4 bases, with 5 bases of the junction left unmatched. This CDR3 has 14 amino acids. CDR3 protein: CASRAGTGVTEAFF. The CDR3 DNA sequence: TGCGCCAGCAGGGCCGGGACAGGGGTCACTGAAGCTTTCTTT. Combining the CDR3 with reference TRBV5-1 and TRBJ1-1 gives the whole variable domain KAGVTQTPRYLIKTRGQQVTLSCSPISGHRSVSWYQQTPGQGLQFLFEYFSETQRNKGNFPGRFSGRQFSNSRSEMNVSTLELGDSALYLCASRAGTGVTEAFFGQGTRLTVV.

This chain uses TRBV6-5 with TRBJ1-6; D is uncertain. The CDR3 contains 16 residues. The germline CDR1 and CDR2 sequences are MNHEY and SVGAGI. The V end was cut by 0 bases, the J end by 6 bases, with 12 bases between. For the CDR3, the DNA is TGTGCCAGCAGTTACTCGTTCAGGTTGACTAATTCACCCCTCCACTTT. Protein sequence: CASSYSFRLTNSPLHF.

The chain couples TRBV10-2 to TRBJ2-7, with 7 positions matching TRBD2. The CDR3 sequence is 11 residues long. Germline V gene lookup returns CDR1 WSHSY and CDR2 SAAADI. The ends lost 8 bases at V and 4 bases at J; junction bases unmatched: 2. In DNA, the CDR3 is TGCGCCAGCGGGGGGGGATACGAGCAGTACTTC. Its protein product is CASGGGYEQYF.

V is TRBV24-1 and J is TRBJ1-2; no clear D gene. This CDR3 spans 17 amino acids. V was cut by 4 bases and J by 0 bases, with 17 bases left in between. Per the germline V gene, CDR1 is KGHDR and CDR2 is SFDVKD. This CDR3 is CATSDLGYGGTNYGYTF. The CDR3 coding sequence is TGTGCCACCAGTGACCTGGGGTACGGTGGAACTAACTATGGCTACACCTTC.

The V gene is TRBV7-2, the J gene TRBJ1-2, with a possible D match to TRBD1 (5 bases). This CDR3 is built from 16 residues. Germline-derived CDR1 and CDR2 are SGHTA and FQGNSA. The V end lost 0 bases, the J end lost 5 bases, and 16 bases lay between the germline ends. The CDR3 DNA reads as TGTGCCAGCAGCTTAGCCCATCACACGGGGGATTATGGCTACACCTTC. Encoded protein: CASSLAHHTGDYGYTF.

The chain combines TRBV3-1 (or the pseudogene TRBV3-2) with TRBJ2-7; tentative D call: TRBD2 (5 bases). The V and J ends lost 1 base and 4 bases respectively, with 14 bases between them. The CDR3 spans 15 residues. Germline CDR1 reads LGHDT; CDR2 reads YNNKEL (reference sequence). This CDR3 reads CASSQVGEHAYEQYF. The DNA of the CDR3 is TGTGCCAGCAGCCAAGTCGGGGAACACGCATACGAGCAGTACTTC.

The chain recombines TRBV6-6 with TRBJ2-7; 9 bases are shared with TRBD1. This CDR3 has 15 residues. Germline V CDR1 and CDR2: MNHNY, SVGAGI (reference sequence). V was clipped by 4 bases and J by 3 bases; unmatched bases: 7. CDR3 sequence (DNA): TGTGCCAGCAGTTTTGGGACAGGGTTCGGCTACGAGCAGTACTTC. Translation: CASSFGTGFGYEQYF.

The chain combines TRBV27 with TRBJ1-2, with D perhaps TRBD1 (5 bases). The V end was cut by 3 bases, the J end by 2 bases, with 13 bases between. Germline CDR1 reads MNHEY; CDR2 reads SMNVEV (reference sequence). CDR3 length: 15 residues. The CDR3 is CASSLLPPGNYGYTF. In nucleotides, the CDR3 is TGTGCCAGCAGTTTGCTCCCCCCAGGGAACTATGGCTACACCTTC.

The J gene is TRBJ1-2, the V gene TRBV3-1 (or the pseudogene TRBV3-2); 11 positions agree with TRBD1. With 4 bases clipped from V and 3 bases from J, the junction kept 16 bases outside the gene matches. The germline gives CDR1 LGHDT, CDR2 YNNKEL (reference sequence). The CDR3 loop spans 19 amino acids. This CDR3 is CASSPQNTWDRGSDYGYTF. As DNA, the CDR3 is TGTGCCAGCAGCCCCCAGAACACCTGGGACAGGGGGTCTGACTATGGCTACACCTTC.

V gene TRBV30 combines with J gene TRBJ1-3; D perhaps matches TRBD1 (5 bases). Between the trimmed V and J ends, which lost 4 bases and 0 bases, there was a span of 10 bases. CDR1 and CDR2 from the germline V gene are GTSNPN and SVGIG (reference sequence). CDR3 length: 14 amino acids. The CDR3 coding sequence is TGTGCCTGGACAGGGCCTATCTCTGGAAACACCATATATTTT. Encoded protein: CAWTGPISGNTIYF.

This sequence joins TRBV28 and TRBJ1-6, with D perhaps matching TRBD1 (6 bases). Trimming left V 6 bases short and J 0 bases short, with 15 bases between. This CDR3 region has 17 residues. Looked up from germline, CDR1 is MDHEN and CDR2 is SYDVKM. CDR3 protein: CASSPDRFSSYNSPLHF. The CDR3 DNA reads TGTGCCAGCAGCCCCGACAGGTTTAGCTCCTATAATTCACCCCTCCACTTT.

CDR3 region: CASSKQRSRDSPLHF. The CDR3 DNA reads TGTGCCAGCAGCAAACAGCGTTCCCGGGATTCACCCCTCCACTTT. This chain uses TRBV6-5 with TRBJ1-6; the D is unclear. V was clipped by 6 bases and J by 8 bases, with 17 bases between them. The CDR3 is 15 residues long. The germline V gene encodes CDR1 MNHEY and CDR2 SVGAGI.